These 5 T cell receptor beta chains came from one sample sequenced in a study of T-cell memory formation after mild COVID-19 listed by TCRdb under 2021. Library creation used 5' RACE. The sequencer was an Illumina NovaSeq 6000. TCRdb trimmed public reads at Q25 via fastp, called clones via MiXCR and kept in-frame beta chains. Rows matching on CDR3 protein sequence are summarized as one entry with the most common DNA and genes. The sample table shows hundreds of thousands of distinct CDR3 sequences, and 25% are seen once. The ten largest clones take up 9.5% to 15% of the sample. Specimen: PBMCs or a T cell subset sorted from them (not recorded which). These receptors were collected from an adult woman who had mild COVID-19 (a few samples of this study predate the infection). The sample titles of this study are shuffled in the database, so cell type and time point are left out; the donor was told from shared clones.

Only a few counts were recorded for this clonotype. The rearrangement uses TRBV12-3 or TRBV12-4 and TRBJ2-1, with 12 positions matching TRBD2. This CDR3 contains 18 residues. The J segment lost 8 bases and the V segment lost 7 bases, leaving 18 bases of the junction unmatched. The DNA of the CDR3 is TGTGCCAGCACCGAGGGCCTAGCGGGAGGGCCGAGCGTTCATGAGCAGTTCTTC. Encoded protein: CASTEGLAGGPSVHEQFF.

The rearrangement joins TRBV12-2 to TRBJ2-1; the DNA was not compared with TRBD1, the D call given in the table. TRBV12-2 is deemed a pseudogene. This CDR3 has 15 residues. CDR3 DNA: TGTGCAAGTCGCTTCCGGGGGGCGTCCTACAATGAGCAGTTCTTC. Protein sequence: CASRFRGASYNEQFF.

The V and J genes are TRBV7-2 and TRBJ2-5; D is undetermined. With 4 bases removed from V and 4 bases from J, the gap between germline ends came to 13 bases. Germline assignment: CDR1 SGHTA and CDR2 FQGNSA. The CDR3 consists of 14 residues. CDR3 bases: TGTGCCAGCAGCTCAGTAGGGCTCTCAGAGACCCAGTACTTC. Residues: CASSSVGLSETQYF.

This chain uses TRBV6-6 with TRBJ2-1; 11 nucleotides agree with TRBD1. CDR3 length: 17 amino acids. V shed 6 bases and J 0 bases; nucleotides not matched to a gene: 7. In germline, CDR1 is MNHNY, CDR2 SVGAGI (reference sequence). This CDR3 reads CASRGQGGMSSYNEQFF. For the CDR3, the DNA is TGTGCCAGCAGGGGACAGGGGGGGATGAGCTCCTACAATGAGCAGTTCTTC.

The chain couples TRBV5-1 to TRBJ2-7; 7 bases match TRBD1. J gave up 2 bases and V 3 bases, and 8 bases lay outside the gene matches. This CDR3 is 15 amino acids long. CDR1 and CDR2 from the germline V gene are SGHRS and YFSETQ. For the CDR3, the DNA is TGCGCCAGCAGCTCCTTAGGGGACAGTGCCTACGAGCAGTACTTC. Translation: CASSSLGDSAYEQYF.